These 20 T cell receptor beta chains share one sample of origin, sequenced in a study of beta chain features in type 1 diabetes. Expressed TCRB transcripts were sequenced after all isolated RNA was converted to cDNA. Profiled with immunoSEQ multiplex PCR; TCRdb holds only in-frame clones, not every one. The top ten clones hold approximately 0.035% of a sample with roughly 400,000 clones, approximately 14% of them seen once. The sequenced material came from naive CD4+ T cells from blood. Receptors originate from a man aged 25 to 45 in good health.

This clone has a handful of counts. The gene calls are TRBV4-1 and TRBJ2-5, with a weak D call TRBD1 (5 bases). The CDR3 is 16 residues long. Germline V lookup: CDR1 MGHRA, CDR2 YSYEKL. Trimming pared 0 bases from V and 2 bases from J, leaving 13 bases between. The CDR3, as DNA: TGCGCCAGCAGCCAAGATTGGGGCAGCCAACAAGAGACCCAGTACTTC. Its protein is CASSQDWGSQQETQYF.

The CDR3 sequence: CASSRALAPLYNEQFF. CDR3 sequence (DNA): TGTGCCAGCAGCCGGGCCCTAGCGCCCTTATACAATGAGCAGTTCTTC. V gene TRBV28 combines with J gene TRBJ2-1; possibly TRBD2 for D (6 bases). CDR3 length: 16 amino acids. V lost 6 bases to trimming and J lost 4 bases, with 19 bases between them. CDR1 and CDR2 from the germline V gene are MDHEN and SYDVKM.

This clone was seen a handful of times. The CDR3 sequence: CASSPGTPEAYGYTF. The DNA of the CDR3 is TGTGCCAGCTCACCTGGGACTCCGGAGGCCTATGGCTACACCTTC. The chain employs TRBV18 and TRBJ1-2; a weak D match, TRBD1 (5 bases). This CDR3 is 15 amino acids long. V dropped 3 bases and J dropped 4 bases, with 15 bases sitting between them. The V gene's germline CDR1 is KGHSH and CDR2 LQKENI.

This clone turned up a few times. The V and J genes are TRBV5-6 and TRBJ2-1; 7 bases fit TRBD2. The J segment lost 8 bases and the V segment lost 1 base, leaving 9 bases of the junction unmatched. This CDR3 is built from 15 residues. Germline loops: CDR1 SGHDT, CDR2 YYEEEE. For the CDR3, the DNA is TGTGCCAGCAGCTTGATCAGCGGGGCAAGGGATGAGCAGTTCTTC. Translation gives CASSLISGARDEQFF.

The chain is built from TRBV4-2 and TRBJ1-1; D is unclear. Germline V lookup: CDR1 LGHNA, CDR2 YNFKEQ. CDR3 length: 15 amino acids. V lost 0 bases to trimming and J lost 1 base, with 9 bases between them. CDR3 sequence: CASSQDRGGNTEAFF. CDR3 sequence (DNA): TGTGCCAGCAGCCAAGATCGAGGCGGGAACACTGAAGCTTTCTTT.

The chain uses TRBV27 and TRBJ2-4; D may correspond to TRBD1 or TRBD2 (6 bases each). Trimming took 1 base from V and 1 from J, leaving 14 bases between them. CDR3 length: 17 residues. CDR1 is MNHEY, CDR2 SMNVEV, per germline (reference sequence). CDR3 protein: CASSLLGGARAKNIQYF. The CDR3 DNA reads as TGTGCCAGCAGTTTATTGGGGGGCGCGAGGGCCAAAAACATTCAGTACTTC.

This clone was found many times. The rearrangement joins TRBV16 to TRBJ2-7; D is undetermined. Per germline, CDR1 KGHSY and CDR2 FQNENV. Trimming pared 1 base from V and 3 bases from J, leaving 13 bases between. This CDR3 has 15 amino acids. The CDR3 region has the DNA TGTGCCAGCAGCCAATTGGTTGGCACCTACTACGAGCAGTACTTC. It specifies CASSQLVGTYYEQYF. Supplemented by reference TRBV16 and TRBJ2-7, the full variable domain reads GEEVAQTPKHLVRGEGQKAKLYCAPIKGHSYVFWYQQVLKNEFKFLISFQNENVFDETGMPKERFSAKCLPNSPCSLEIQATKLEDSAVYFCASSQLVGTYYEQYFGPGTRLTVT.

This clone was recorded at least ten times. The V gene is TRBV9, the J gene TRBJ2-3, with a tentative D call TRBD2 (5 bases). CDR3 length: 15 amino acids. Germline V lookup: CDR1 SGDLS, CDR2 YYNGEE. V was trimmed by 0 bases and J by 6 bases, leaving 14 bases between them. CDR3 amino acids: CASSVASSLVDTQYF. DNA for the CDR3: TGTGCCAGCAGCGTAGCGTCTAGCCTCGTGGATACGCAGTATTTT. Filled out from reference TRBV9 and TRBJ2-3, the complete variable domain reads DSGVTQTPKHLITATGQRVTLRCSPRSGDLSVYWYQQSLDQGLQFLIQYYNGEERAKGNILERFSAQQFPDLHSELNLSSLELGDSALYFCASSVASSLVDTQYFGPGTRLTVL.

This clone occurred a few times. The sample holds other DNA sequences that translate to the same CDR3. This chain uses TRBV30 with TRBJ1-5; maybe TRBD1 (5 bases). CDR3 length equals 12 residues. Germline V CDR1 and CDR2: GTSNPN, SVGIG (reference sequence). The CDR3 region is CAWGEGRGPQHF. The CDR3 DNA follows: TGTGCTTGGGGGGAGGGGCGCGGGCCCCAGCATTTT.

This clone came up a few times. The chain has TRBV5-1 and TRBJ1-2, with no clear D. V lost 0 bases and J 3 bases, leaving 3 bases between the germline ends. The CDR3 runs to 12 residues. Germline CDR1 and CDR2: SGHRS and YFSETQ. CDR3 DNA sequence: TGCGCCAGCAGCTTGGACCACTATGGCTACACCTTC. Encoded protein: CASSLDHYGYTF.

The chain employs TRBV19 and TRBJ2-3; the D gene is possibly TRBD1 (7 bases). With 8 bases removed from V and 5 bases from J, the gap between germline ends came to 14 bases. The germline CDR1 and CDR2 sequences are LNHDA and SQIVND (reference sequence). CDR3 length equals 13 residues. CDR3 in amino acids: CASRQGGRDTQYF. The CDR3 region has the DNA TGTGCCAGTCGACAGGGAGGACGAGATACGCAGTATTTT.

This clone was counted only a few times. The chain carries TRBV29-1 and TRBJ2-7; tentative D call: TRBD1 (6 bases). CDR3 length: 12 residues. Germline V gene data show CDR1 as SQVTM and CDR2 as ANQGSEA. Trimming shortened V by 4 bases and J by 5 bases, and 12 bases separated the two germline ends. The CDR3 loop is CSVGQGRHEQYF. The CDR3 DNA follows: TGCAGCGTTGGGCAGGGGCGGCACGAGCAGTACTTC.

The V and J genes are TRBV7-6 and TRBJ2-1, with 8 bases lining up with TRBD2. From germline, CDR1 is SGHVS and CDR2 FNYEAQ. Trimming at V came to 4 bases and at J to 4 bases, leaving 12 bases not matched to a gene. This CDR3 has 17 amino acids. The CDR3 bases are TGTGCCAGCAGCTCTCCAATGACTAGCGTAGAATACAATGAGCAGTTCTTC. Translated, it gives CASSSPMTSVEYNEQFF.

The rearrangement uses TRBV10-2 and TRBJ2-5; no definite D call. Germline V gene sequence: CDR1 WSHSY, CDR2 SAAADI. CDR3 length: 11 amino acids. Trimming stripped 6 bases from V and 8 bases from J, with 10 bases between. Written as DNA, the CDR3 is TGCGCCAGCAGCGCTCAGCTTACCCAGTACTTC. Amino acid sequence: CASSAQLTQYF.

The V and J genes are TRBV7-9 and TRBJ2-1; D possibly matches TRBD1 or TRBD2 (7 bases each). The CDR3 loop spans 14 amino acids. V was pared by 3 bases and J by 9 bases, with 15 bases between. In germline, CDR1 is SEHNR, CDR2 FQNEAQ (reference sequence). CDR3 sequence (DNA): TGTGCCAGCAGCTTGTTCCAGGGGGGGAGTGAGCAGTTCTTC. This encodes CASSLFQGGSEQFF.

A note on this clone: Additional DNA sequences in this sample encode the identical CDR3. The chain is built from TRBV30 and TRBJ2-5, with unresolved D. V shed 0 bases and J shed 5 bases, with 7 bases lying between them. This CDR3 comprises 12 residues. Germline V lookup: CDR1 GTSNPN, CDR2 SVGIG (reference sequence). CDR3 bases: TGTGCCTGGAGTGTTTCTCAGGAGACCCAGTACTTC. It yields the protein CAWSVSQETQYF. The full variable domain, in which reference TRBV30 and TRBJ2-5 provide the parts outside the CDR3, is SQTIHQWPATLVQPVGSPLSLECTVEGTSNPNLYWYRQAAGRGLQLLFYSVGIGQISSEVPQNLSASRPQDRQFILSSKKLLLSDSGFYLCAWSVSQETQYFGPGTRLLVL.

The rearrangement links TRBV2 to TRBJ2-6; D gene ambiguous. Germline loops: CDR1 SNHLY, CDR2 FYNNEI. With 4 bases removed from V and 5 bases from J, the gap between germline ends came to 3 bases. The CDR3 runs 12 residues. The CDR3 region is CASSGWANVLTF. CDR3 bases: TGTGCCAGCAGTGGGTGGGCCAACGTCCTGACTTTC.

This clone has just a few counts. The chain has TRBV29-1 and TRBJ1-1; D gene ambiguous. The V gene lost 4 bases and the J gene lost 2 bases, with 11 bases spanning the gap. The CDR3 length is 13 residues. The germline CDR1 and CDR2 sequences are SQVTM and ANQGSEA. Here the CDR3 reads CSVGIDRNTEAFF. Here the CDR3 DNA reads TGCAGCGTTGGGATAGACCGCAACACTGAAGCTTTCTTT.

V gene TRBV18 combines with J gene TRBJ1-5, with unresolved D. This CDR3 contains 14 residues. Germline V gene sequence: CDR1 KGHSH, CDR2 LQKENI. Trimming removed 1 base from V and 7 bases from J, with 11 bases in between. CDR3 sequence: CASSPQGLYQPQHF. The CDR3 DNA reads TGTGCCAGCTCACCACAGGGTTTATACCAGCCCCAGCATTTT.

This clone was seen a few times. V is TRBV2 and J is TRBJ2-2; no clear D gene. V was clipped by 1 base and J by 4 bases, with 10 bases between them. This CDR3 is 15 amino acids long. Germline loops: CDR1 SNHLY, CDR2 FYNNEI. As DNA, the CDR3 is TGTGCCAGCAGTGAAGGAGCTAGAGGCACCGGGGAGCTGTTTTTT. Its protein is CASSEGARGTGELFF.